The 13 T cell receptor beta chains presented below share a single source sample, sequenced in a study of T cell responses to AZD1222 COVID-19 vaccine. Assay: immunoSEQ multiplex PCR; the TCRdb copy retains only in-frame clones and omits some. The sample yields 89,000 or so clones, about 90% seen once. The source material was peripheral blood, sampled 28 days after the second AZD1222 dose. These receptors were obtained from an adult who received the AZD1222 COVID-19 vaccine.

J is TRBJ1-1 and V is TRBV11-3; TRBD1 aligns across 7 bases. The CDR3 length is 13 residues. The ends lost 5 bases at V and 7 bases at J; junction bases unmatched: 7. From germline, CDR1 is SGHNT and CDR2 YENEEA. The CDR3 here is CASSVTGEGEAFF. CDR3 DNA sequence: TGTGCCAGCAGCGTTACAGGGGAGGGTGAAGCTTTCTTT.

The chain has TRBV10-1 and TRBJ1-6; D might be TRBD1 (5 bases). The CDR3 covers 14 residues. Germline CDR1 reads WNHNN; CDR2 reads SYGVQD (reference sequence). Between the trimmed V and J ends, which lost 9 bases and 0 bases, there was a span of 9 bases. CDR3 nucleotide sequence: TGCGCCAGACCAACAGGCTCCTATAATTCACCCCTCCACTTT. Amino acids: CARPTGSYNSPLHF.

The rearrangement joins TRBV2 to TRBJ1-1; D remains ambiguous. Germline V gene sequence: CDR1 SNHLY, CDR2 FYNNEI. There are 14 residues in the CDR3. V lost 2 bases and J 6 bases, leaving 13 bases between the germline ends. Here the CDR3 reads CASSETPGSAEAFF. The CDR3 nucleotides are TGTGCCAGCAGTGAAACCCCGGGCAGCGCTGAAGCTTTCTTT.

The CDR3 protein is CASSLWQNYYGYTF. CDR3 DNA sequence: TGTGCCAGCAGCTTATGGCAGAATTATTATGGCTACACCTTC. The chain has TRBV7-2 and TRBJ1-2; D not resolved. Trimming removed 2 bases at V and 5 bases at J, with 12 bases between. Germline CDR1 reads SGHTA; CDR2 reads FQGNSA. CDR3 length equals 14 residues.

This chain links TRBV6-5 with TRBJ2-5; D perhaps matches TRBD1 (6 bases). V dropped 8 bases and J dropped 5 bases, with 18 bases sitting between them. This CDR3 region has 14 residues. Germline lookup yields CDR1 MNHEY and CDR2 SVGAGI. The CDR3 nucleotides are TGTGCCAGCCATGAACAAGGGGGTAGGGAGACCCAGTACTTC. Amino acids: CASHEQGGRETQYF.

V and J are TRBV18 and TRBJ1-2; D not resolved. Germline V lookup: CDR1 KGHSH, CDR2 LQKENI. The CDR3 totals 14 residues. Trimming pared 8 bases from V and 7 bases from J, leaving 20 bases between. In DNA form, the CDR3 reads TGTGCCAGCCGTTTATCGAAAGTGGGGTTTGGCTACACCTTC. Protein: CASRLSKVGFGYTF.

The chain carries TRBV27 and TRBJ1-2, with D perhaps matching TRBD1 (5 bases). This CDR3 contains 15 residues. The germline V gene encodes CDR1 MNHEY and CDR2 SMNVEV (reference sequence). Deletions cut 3 bases from V and 8 bases from J, with 19 bases between. DNA for the CDR3: TGTGCCAGCAGTTTCCTTTTGACAGCTCAAACGGGCTACACCTTC. It codes for CASSFLLTAQTGYTF.

The gene calls are TRBV5-1 and TRBJ1-2; D may be TRBD1 (6 bases). The CDR3 extends over 13 amino acids. Trimming stripped 4 bases from V and 4 bases from J, with 11 bases between. Germline CDR1 SGHRS, CDR2 YFSETQ. The CDR3 DNA is TGCGCCAGCAGCGGAGGACAGTCCTATGGCTACACCTTC. Translated: CASSGGQSYGYTF.

The chain employs TRBV28 and TRBJ2-1; 7 nucleotides match TRBD1. The ends lost 4 bases at V and 4 bases at J; junction bases unmatched: 10. CDR3 length: 16 amino acids. From germline, CDR1 is MDHEN and CDR2 SYDVKM. The CDR3 sequence: CASSSHGTERYNEQFF. The CDR3 bases are TGTGCCAGCAGTTCCCACGGGACAGAAAGATACAATGAGCAGTTCTTC.

The V and J genes are TRBV18 and TRBJ1-1, with D possibly being TRBD1 (5 bases). V was cut by 4 bases and J by 7 bases, with 13 bases left in between. Germline CDR1 reads KGHSH; CDR2 reads LQKENI. The CDR3 has 13 residues. The CDR3 DNA follows: TGTGCCAGCTCACGCGGGCCGACAGTTGAAGCTTTCTTT. It translates to CASSRGPTVEAFF.

The rearrangement joins TRBV5-1 to TRBJ2-1; 9 bases line up with TRBD1. Germline CDR1 and CDR2: SGHRS and YFSETQ. Trimming removed 4 bases from V and 4 bases from J; junction bases left unmatched: 3. The CDR3 is made up of 14 amino acids. The CDR3 nucleotides are TGCGCCAGCAGCCAGGGACAGGGATACAATGAGCAGTTCTTC. It specifies CASSQGQGYNEQFF.

The rearrangement joins TRBV7-3 to TRBJ2-2; TRBD2 might be the D (6 bases). Germline V lookup: CDR1 SGHTA, CDR2 FQGTGA. Trimming took off 4 bases at V and 5 bases at J, with 14 bases between the two ends. The CDR3 is 15 amino acids. The CDR3 coding sequence is TGTGCCAGCAGCTCAAAGACTAGTTGGACCGGGGAGCTGTTTTTT. Translated: CASSSKTSWTGELFF. The whole variable domain, remainder taken from reference TRBV7-3 and TRBJ2-2, is GAGVSQTPSNKVTEKGKYVELRCDPISGHTALYWYRQSLGQGPEFLIYFQGTGAADDSGLPNDRFFAVRPEGSVSTLKIQRTERGDSAVYLCASSSKTSWTGELFFGEGSRLTVL.

The chain recombines TRBV19 with TRBJ1-1; tentative D call: TRBD1 (6 bases). Trimming shortened V by 8 bases and J by 1 base, and 29 bases separated the two germline ends. The CDR3 covers 19 residues. Germline V gives CDR1 LNHDA, CDR2 SQIVND (reference sequence). CDR3 in DNA: TGTGCCAGTCTTTCTCCGCGGGGGCGTACGGTAGGGCAGAACACTGAAGCTTTCTTT. Its protein is CASLSPRGRTVGQNTEAFF.